This passage covers 29 T cell receptor beta chains from one sample sequenced in a study of blood T cell repertoires in COVID-19 (dated by TCRdb to 2020 to 2022). The receptor library was made with the immunoSEQ multiplex PCR assay. The table comes from immuneACCESS by way of TCRdb, which keeps in-frame sequences with V and J called. Part of the clones is missing from these tables; in studies checked, under half for an unresolved V gene and the rest for unknown reasons. The sample profile shows more than 250,000 clones; 75% to 85% of them were found once. Approximately 5% of the sample is held by the ten biggest clonotypes. Material for sequencing was peripheral blood. Receptors were obtained from a man aged 50-60 years with active or convalescent COVID-19.

The V call is TRBV7-9, the J call TRBJ2-7, with 8 bases that match TRBD2. CDR1 SEHNR and CDR2 FQNEAQ come from the germline V gene (reference sequence). After removal of 5 bases from V and 1 base from J, the junction contained 7 bases not matched to a gene. The CDR3 is made up of 15 amino acids. The DNA for the CDR3 is TGTGCCAGCAGCAACGGGGGGGTCAGATCCTACGAGCAGTACTTC. Translating gives CASSNGGVRSYEQYF.

The rearrangement uses TRBV7-3 and TRBJ1-1, with D perhaps matching TRBD1 (5 bases). Trimming removed 4 bases from V and 2 bases from J, with 11 bases in between. CDR1 is SGHTA and CDR2 is FQGTGA in the germline V gene. CDR3 length: 14 residues. The chain's CDR3 is CASSSAGGNTEAFF. The CDR3 DNA follows: TGTGCCAGCAGCTCAGCCGGGGGAAACACTGAAGCTTTCTTT. The entire variable domain, with the rest obtained from reference TRBV7-3 and TRBJ1-1, is as follows: GAGVSQTPSNKVTEKGKYVELRCDPISGHTALYWYRQSLGQGPEFLIYFQGTGAADDSGLPNDRFFAVRPEGSVSTLKIQRTERGDSAVYLCASSSAGGNTEAFFGQGTRLTVV.

The chain is built from TRBV11-1 and TRBJ1-2; D gene uncertain. V lost 1 base and J 4 bases, leaving 13 bases between the germline ends. Germline CDR1 reads SGHAT; CDR2 reads FQDESV (reference sequence). The CDR3 loop spans 15 amino acids. The CDR3, as DNA: TGTGCCAGCAGCTTAGTTAAGAGGGTGAGCTATGGCTACACCTTC. Amino acids: CASSLVKRVSYGYTF.

The CDR3 nucleotides read TGCGCCAGCAGCCCTTGGGGTAGCGGGAGATCTAGTGAGCAGTTCTTC. This codes for CASSPWGSGRSSEQFF. The chain is built from TRBV4-1 and TRBJ2-1; TRBD2 agrees at 9 bases. The CDR3 extends over 16 amino acids. From germline, CDR1 is MGHRA and CDR2 YSYEKL. Germline trimming cut 4 bases from V and 9 bases from J; bases unmatched to any gene: 13.

By its share, this clone is medium-sized (0.01 to 0.1%). The rearrangement joins TRBV30 to TRBJ2-2; D may be TRBD2 (5 bases). The CDR3 is 14 residues long. Germline V gene sequence: CDR1 GTSNPN, CDR2 SVGIG (reference sequence). Trimming took off 2 bases at V and 8 bases at J, with 15 bases between the two ends. CDR3 protein: CAWSLIIPGGELFF. The CDR3 DNA reads TGTGCCTGGAGTCTAATAATACCGGGGGGGGAGCTGTTTTTT.

Details on this clone: Additional DNA sequences in this sample encode the identical CDR3. This chain connects TRBV3-1 (or the pseudogene TRBV3-2) to TRBJ1-1, with D possibly matching TRBD1 (5 bases). The CDR3 extends over 13 amino acids. V was clipped by 6 bases and J by 0 bases, with 8 bases between them. The germline gives CDR1 LGHDT, CDR2 YNNKEL (reference sequence). The CDR3 DNA sequence: TGTGCCAGCAGTCAGGGCCTGAACACTGAAGCTTTCTTT. Its protein product is CASSQGLNTEAFF.

The J gene is TRBJ2-2, the V gene TRBV27; 13 bases align to TRBD2. Germline V gene data show CDR1 as MNHEY and CDR2 as SMNVEV (reference sequence). V lost 2 bases and J lost 4; bases outside the gene matches: 13. CDR3 length equals 20 residues. CDR3 sequence (DNA): TGTGCCAGCAGTTTACTTTCCGGACTAGCGGGAGAATTGGGCACCGGGGAGCTGTTTTTT. Amino acids: CASSLLSGLAGELGTGELFF.

The chain couples TRBV2 to TRBJ2-1; 12 bases fit TRBD2. The CDR3 sequence is 15 residues long. Germline CDR1 and CDR2: SNHLY and FYNNEI. V trimming: 5 bases; J trimming: 10 bases; junction bases outside the gene matches: 9. This CDR3 is CASSSSGRGGNEQFF. DNA of the CDR3: TGTGCCAGCAGTTCTAGCGGGAGGGGCGGCAACGAGCAGTTCTTC.

The chain combines TRBV9 with TRBJ2-5; possible D gene TRBD1, 5 bases. Germline CDR1 SGDLS, CDR2 YYNGEE. CDR3 length equals 15 residues. V dropped 0 bases and J dropped 2 bases, with 11 bases sitting between them. The CDR3 loop is CASSVGQTSQETQYF. The CDR3 nucleotides are TGTGCCAGCAGCGTAGGACAGACCTCTCAAGAGACCCAGTACTTC.

The V call is TRBV5-1, the J call TRBJ2-3; 9 nucleotides align to TRBD2. Germline V CDR1 and CDR2: SGHRS, YFSETQ. The ends lost 7 bases at V and 2 bases at J; junction bases unmatched: 11. CDR3 length: 16 amino acids. CDR3 in amino acids: CASYLGASGDTDTQYF. The CDR3 region has the DNA TGCGCCAGCTATTTAGGGGCTAGCGGGGACACAGATACGCAGTATTTT.

The gene calls are TRBV7-2 and TRBJ2-2; tentative D call: TRBD1 (5 bases). This CDR3 comprises 13 residues. Trimming pared 5 bases from V and 10 bases from J, leaving 14 bases between. Germline V gene lookup returns CDR1 SGHTA and CDR2 FQGNSA. The CDR3 here is CASSRRVVEELFF. CDR3 sequence (DNA): TGTGCCAGCAGCCGCAGGGTCGTCGAGGAGCTGTTTTTT.

The chain has TRBV5-6 and TRBJ1-2; D uncertain. With 3 bases removed from V and 5 bases from J, the gap between germline ends came to 17 bases. Germline V gene sequence: CDR1 SGHDT, CDR2 YYEEEE. The length of the CDR3 is 15 residues. CDR3 coding DNA: TGTGCCAGCAGCTCCTTCCCCCGGGGTGAATATGGCTACACCTTC. It specifies CASSSFPRGEYGYTF.

The chain uses TRBV28 and TRBJ1-5; no clear D gene. Trimming removed 10 bases from V and 5 bases from J, with 9 bases in between. The CDR3 has 11 amino acids. Germline CDR1 and CDR2: MDHEN and SYDVKM. CDR3 loop: CAIGRDQPQHF. In nucleotides, the CDR3 is TGTGCCATTGGGAGGGATCAGCCCCAGCATTTT.

The V call is TRBV7-9, the J call TRBJ2-7; 10 bases map to TRBD1. The trim removed 5 bases at V and 6 bases at J, leaving 7 bases unmatched. This CDR3 has 14 amino acids. CDR1 and CDR2 from the germline V gene are SEHNR and FQNEAQ (reference sequence). CDR3 coding DNA: TGTGCCAGCAGCCCTCGACAGGGGGCGGGCGAGCAGTACTTC. It codes for CASSPRQGAGEQYF.

V is TRBV6-4 and J is TRBJ1-1, with 8 nucleotides matching TRBD1. From germline, CDR1 is MRHNA and CDR2 SNTAGT. The CDR3 runs to 14 residues. V was clipped by 9 bases and J by 5 bases; unmatched bases: 11. The CDR3: CARRSQGAVTEAFF. The CDR3 DNA reads TGTGCCAGGAGGAGCCAGGGGGCTGTTACTGAAGCTTTCTTT.

The genes are TRBV6-5 and TRBJ2-7; 12 bases align to TRBD2. The germline gives CDR1 MNHEY, CDR2 SVGAGI. Trimming took 6 bases from V and 5 from J; bases not matched to a gene: 5. The CDR3 covers 14 residues. CDR3 in amino acids: CASRLAGGFNEQYF. CDR3 bases: TGTGCCAGCAGACTAGCGGGAGGTTTTAACGAGCAGTACTTC.

The CDR3, as DNA: TGTGCCAGCAGCTCCCTCAATTCACCCCTCCACTTT. The encoded protein is CASSSLNSPLHF. The J gene is TRBJ1-6, the V gene TRBV13; no clear D. The V gene's germline CDR1 is PRHDT and CDR2 FYEKMQ (reference sequence). The CDR3 covers 12 residues. Deletions cut 4 bases from V and 7 bases from J, with 5 bases between.

The chain joins TRBV29-1 to TRBJ2-5, with TRBD1 as a possible D gene (5 bases). The CDR3 extends over 10 amino acids. The germline CDR1 and CDR2 sequences are SQVTM and ANQGSEA. Trimming stripped 7 bases from V and 2 bases from J, with 5 bases between. CDR3 DNA: TGCAGCGGACAGCAAGAGACCCAGTACTTC. As protein: CSGQQETQYF. Variable domain in full (rest from reference TRBV29-1 and TRBJ2-5): SAVISQKPSRDICQRGTSLTIQCQVDSQVTMMFWYRQQPGQSLTLIATANQGSEATYESGFVIDKFPISRPNLTFSTLTVSNMSPEDSSIYLCSGQQETQYFGPGTRLLVL.

The chain couples TRBV6-5 to TRBJ2-5; 10 positions match TRBD1. After removal of 7 bases from V and 5 bases from J, the junction contained 10 bases not matched to a gene. CDR1 MNHEY and CDR2 SVGAGI come from the germline V gene. This CDR3 is built from 15 residues. The CDR3 sequence is CASTRTGGYMETQYF. In DNA form, the CDR3 reads TGTGCCAGCACTAGGACAGGGGGTTATATGGAGACCCAGTACTTC.

The chain joins TRBV7-9 to TRBJ2-1; 7 bases are a match to TRBD2. J lost 7 bases, V lost 3 bases, and 9 bases had no gene match. The CDR3 length is 15 residues. Germline V gene lookup returns CDR1 SEHNR and CDR2 FQNEAQ (reference sequence). The CDR3: CASSFWAGEANEQFF. In DNA form, the CDR3 reads TGTGCCAGCAGCTTCTGGGCGGGAGAGGCGAATGAGCAGTTCTTC.

The J gene is TRBJ2-7, the V gene TRBV7-8, with 11 bases identical to TRBD2. V lost 1 base and J lost 2; bases outside the gene matches: 1. Germline V CDR1 and CDR2: SGHVS, FQNEAQ. The CDR3 is made up of 15 amino acids. CDR3: CASSLVAGGPYEQYF. The CDR3 DNA reads as TGTGCCAGCAGCTTAGTAGCGGGAGGGCCCTACGAGCAGTACTTC.

The V gene is TRBV4-3, the J gene TRBJ1-1, with 8 bases aligning to TRBD1. From germline, CDR1 is LGHNA and CDR2 YSLEER. The CDR3 has 15 amino acids. V lost 7 bases, J lost 1 base, and 8 bases stayed unmatched. The CDR3 nucleotides read TGCGCCAGCACCTCGTCAGACAGGGGGAACACTGAAGCTTTCTTT. Amino acid sequence: CASTSSDRGNTEAFF.

The V call is TRBV4-3, the J call TRBJ1-4; 11 bases match TRBD1. The CDR3 runs to 16 residues. Germline CDR1 and CDR2: LGHNA and YSLEER. Losses at the gene ends were 4 bases for V and 5 bases for J; bases not matched to a gene: 6. The CDR3 bases are TGCGCCAGCAGCCCCGGGGACAGGGGGACAAATGAAAAACTGTTTTTT. Amino acid sequence: CASSPGDRGTNEKLFF.

In its sample, this clone was seen a few times. This chain links TRBV28 with TRBJ2-4, with 10 bases lining up with TRBD1. This CDR3 comprises 13 residues. V gave up 6 bases and J gave up 6 bases; unmatched junction bases: 2. Per germline, CDR1 MDHEN and CDR2 SYDVKM. CDR3 in amino acids: CASRRQGANIQYF. CDR3 bases: TGTGCCAGCAGACGACAGGGGGCAAACATTCAGTACTTC.

The chain has TRBV5-1 and TRBJ2-5; 16 bases align to TRBD2. J gave up 6 bases and V 4 bases, and 6 bases lay outside the gene matches. Germline V gene lookup returns CDR1 SGHRS and CDR2 YFSETQ. This CDR3 comprises 16 residues. CDR3 residues: CASSLGTSGRGQTQYF. The CDR3 coding sequence is TGCGCCAGCAGCCTAGGGACTAGCGGGAGGGGCCAGACCCAGTACTTC. Variable domain in full (rest from reference TRBV5-1 and TRBJ2-5): KAGVTQTPRYLIKTRGQQVTLSCSPISGHRSVSWYQQTPGQGLQFLFEYFSETQRNKGNFPGRFSGRQFSNSRSEMNVSTLELGDSALYLCASSLGTSGRGQTQYFGPGTRLLVL.

The chain carries TRBV28 and TRBJ1-2; D gene uncertain. This CDR3 is built from 12 residues. The germline CDR1 and CDR2 sequences are MDHEN and SYDVKM. Trimming took off 8 bases at V and 8 bases at J, with 15 bases between the two ends. The CDR3 region is CASAELAGGYTF. CDR3 nucleotide sequence: TGTGCCAGCGCTGAACTCGCCGGGGGCTACACCTTC.

This rearrangement joins TRBV19 to TRBJ1-6; 7 nucleotides align to TRBD1. The junction had 13 bases not matched to a gene; V was cut back by 5 bases and J by 9 bases. Germline CDR1 LNHDA, CDR2 SQIVND (reference sequence). This CDR3 contains 16 residues. CDR3 region: CASSGDRGRVRSPLHF. CDR3 nucleotides: TGTGCCAGTAGTGGGGACAGAGGTCGGGTGCGTTCACCCCTCCACTTT.

V and J are TRBV7-8 and TRBJ2-4; D is unclear. Trimming took off 5 bases at V and 9 bases at J, with 17 bases between the two ends. From germline, CDR1 is SGHVS and CDR2 FQNEAQ. The CDR3 is 14 residues long. The DNA of the CDR3 is TGTGCCAGCAGCCAATCCACCCCAGGCCCCATTCAGTACTTC. It encodes CASSQSTPGPIQYF.

This rearrangement joins TRBV23-1 to TRBJ2-5; D is ambiguous. TRBV23-1 is an open reading frame, and its role is uncertain. The CDR3 is 14 residues long. V shed 4 bases and J shed 9 bases, with 18 bases lying between them. The CDR3 sequence is CASSRVLQELAQYF. The CDR3 nucleotides are TGCGCCAGCAGTCGCGTGCTCCAAGAGTTGGCCCAGTACTTC.